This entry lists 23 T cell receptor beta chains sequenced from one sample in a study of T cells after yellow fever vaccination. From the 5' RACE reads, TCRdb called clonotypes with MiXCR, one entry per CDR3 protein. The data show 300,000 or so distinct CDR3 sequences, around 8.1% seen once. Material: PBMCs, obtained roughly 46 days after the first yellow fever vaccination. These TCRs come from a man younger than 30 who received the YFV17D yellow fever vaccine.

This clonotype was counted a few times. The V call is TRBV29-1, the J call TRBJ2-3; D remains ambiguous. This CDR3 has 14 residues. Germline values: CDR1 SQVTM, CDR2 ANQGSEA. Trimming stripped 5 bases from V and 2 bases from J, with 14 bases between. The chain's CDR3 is CSVLVRNPTDTQYF. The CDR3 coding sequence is TGCAGCGTTTTGGTTAGGAATCCCACAGATACGCAGTATTTT.

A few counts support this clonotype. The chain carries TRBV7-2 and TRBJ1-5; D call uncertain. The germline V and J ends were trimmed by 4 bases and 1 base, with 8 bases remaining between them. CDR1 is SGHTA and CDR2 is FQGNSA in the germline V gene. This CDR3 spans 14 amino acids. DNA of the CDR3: TGTGCCAGCAGCTACGACCGGAGCAATCAGCCCCAGCATTTT. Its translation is CASSYDRSNQPQHF.

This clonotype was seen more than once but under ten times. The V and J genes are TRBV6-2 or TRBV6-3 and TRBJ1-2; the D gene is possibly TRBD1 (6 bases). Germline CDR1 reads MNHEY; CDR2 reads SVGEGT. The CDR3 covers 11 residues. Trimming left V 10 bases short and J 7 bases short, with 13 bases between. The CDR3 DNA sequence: TGTGCCACAGGGGAGTACGGTGGCTACACCTTC. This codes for CATGEYGGYTF.

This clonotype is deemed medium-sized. In DNA, the CDR3 is TGTGCCAGCAGTGAGAGTCCGGGGGAGACCCAGTACTTC. It specifies CASSESPGETQYF. The chain carries TRBV2 and TRBJ2-5; maybe TRBD2 (5 bases). Germline V gene data show CDR1 as SNHLY and CDR2 as FYNNEI. V was shortened by 3 bases and J by 5 bases, with 10 bases between the two germline ends. The CDR3 spans 13 residues. Combining the CDR3 with reference TRBV2 and TRBJ2-5 gives the whole variable domain EPEVTQTPSHQVTQMGQEVILRCVPISNHLYFYWYRQILGQKVEFLVSFYNNEISEKSEIFDDQFSVERPDGSNFTLKIRSTKLEDSAMYFCASSESPGETQYFGPGTRLLVL.

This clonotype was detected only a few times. CDR3 protein: CSAVQAGGNEQFF. DNA for the CDR3: TGCAGTGCCGTCCAAGCGGGGGGCAATGAGCAGTTCTTC. The chain couples TRBV20-1 to TRBJ2-1; 9 bases align to TRBD2. CDR3 length equals 13 residues. Trimming at V came to 6 bases and at J to 6 bases, leaving 6 bases not matched to a gene. Germline lookup yields CDR1 DFQATT and CDR2 SNEGSKA (reference sequence).

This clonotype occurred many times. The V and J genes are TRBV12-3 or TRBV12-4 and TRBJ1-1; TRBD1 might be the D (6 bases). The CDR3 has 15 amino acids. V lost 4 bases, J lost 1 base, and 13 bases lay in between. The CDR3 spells CASSYRVLGNTEAFF. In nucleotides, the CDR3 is TGTGCCAGCAGTTACAGGGTTCTTGGGAACACTGAAGCTTTCTTT.

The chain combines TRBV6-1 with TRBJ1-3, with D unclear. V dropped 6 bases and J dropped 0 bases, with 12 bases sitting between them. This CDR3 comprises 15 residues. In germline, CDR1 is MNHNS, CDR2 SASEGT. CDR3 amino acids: CASREPVSSGNTIYF. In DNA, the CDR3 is TGTGCCAGCAGGGAACCAGTGAGCTCTGGAAACACCATATATTTT.

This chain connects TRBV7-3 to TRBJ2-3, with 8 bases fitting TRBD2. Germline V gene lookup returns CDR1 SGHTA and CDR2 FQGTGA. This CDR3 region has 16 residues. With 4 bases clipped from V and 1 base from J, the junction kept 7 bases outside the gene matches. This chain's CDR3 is CASSSLAEVGTDTQYF. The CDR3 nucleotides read TGTGCCAGCAGCTCACTAGCGGAGGTTGGCACAGATACGCAGTATTTT.

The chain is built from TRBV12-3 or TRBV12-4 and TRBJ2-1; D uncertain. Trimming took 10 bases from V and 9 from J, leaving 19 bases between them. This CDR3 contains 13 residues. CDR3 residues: CAICLRDNSEQFF. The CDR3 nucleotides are TGTGCCATCTGTTTAAGAGACAATAGTGAGCAGTTCTTC.

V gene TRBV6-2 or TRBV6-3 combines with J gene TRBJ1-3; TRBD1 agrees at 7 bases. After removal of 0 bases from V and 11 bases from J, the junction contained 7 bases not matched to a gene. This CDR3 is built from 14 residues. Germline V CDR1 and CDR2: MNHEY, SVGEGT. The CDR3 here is CASSYSTGRSAIYF. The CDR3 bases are TGTGCCAGCAGTTACTCGACAGGGAGGAGCGCCATATATTTT.

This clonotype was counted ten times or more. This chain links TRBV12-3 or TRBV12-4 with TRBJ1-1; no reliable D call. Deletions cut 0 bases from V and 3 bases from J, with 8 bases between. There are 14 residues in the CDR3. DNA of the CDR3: TGTGCCAGCAGTTTAGCCAACTTGGACACTGAAGCTTTCTTT. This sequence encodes CASSLANLDTEAFF.

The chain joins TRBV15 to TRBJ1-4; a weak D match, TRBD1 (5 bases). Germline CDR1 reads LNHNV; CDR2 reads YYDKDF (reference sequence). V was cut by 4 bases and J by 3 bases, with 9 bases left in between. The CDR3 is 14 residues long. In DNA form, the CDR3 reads TGTGCCACCAGCACAGGGTTTGCTAATGAAAAACTGTTTTTT. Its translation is CATSTGFANEKLFF.

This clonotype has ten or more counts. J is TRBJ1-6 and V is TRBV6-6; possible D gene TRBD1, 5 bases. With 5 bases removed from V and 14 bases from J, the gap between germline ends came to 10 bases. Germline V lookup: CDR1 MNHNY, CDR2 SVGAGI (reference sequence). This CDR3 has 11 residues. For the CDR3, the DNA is TGTGCCAGCAGTCCAACAGGTACCCTCCACTTT. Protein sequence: CASSPTGTLHF.

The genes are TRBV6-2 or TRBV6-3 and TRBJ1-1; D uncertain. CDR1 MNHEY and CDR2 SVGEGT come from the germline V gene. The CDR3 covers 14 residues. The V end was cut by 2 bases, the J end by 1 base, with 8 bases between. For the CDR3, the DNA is TGTGCCAGCAGTTACCTCACTTCGAACACTGAAGCTTTCTTT. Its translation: CASSYLTSNTEAFF.

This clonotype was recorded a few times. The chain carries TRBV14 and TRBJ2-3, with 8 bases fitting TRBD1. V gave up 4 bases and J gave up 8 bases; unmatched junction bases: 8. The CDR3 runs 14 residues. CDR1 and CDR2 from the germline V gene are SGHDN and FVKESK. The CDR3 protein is CASSRQGQVPTQYF. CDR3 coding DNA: TGTGCCAGCAGCCGACAGGGACAGGTTCCTACGCAGTATTTT.

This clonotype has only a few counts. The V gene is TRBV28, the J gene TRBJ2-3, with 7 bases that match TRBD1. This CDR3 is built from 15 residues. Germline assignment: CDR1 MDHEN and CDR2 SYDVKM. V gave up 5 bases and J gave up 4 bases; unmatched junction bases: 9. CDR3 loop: CASSAPGQLPDTQYF. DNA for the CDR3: TGTGCCAGCAGTGCCCCGGGACAGTTGCCAGATACGCAGTATTTT.

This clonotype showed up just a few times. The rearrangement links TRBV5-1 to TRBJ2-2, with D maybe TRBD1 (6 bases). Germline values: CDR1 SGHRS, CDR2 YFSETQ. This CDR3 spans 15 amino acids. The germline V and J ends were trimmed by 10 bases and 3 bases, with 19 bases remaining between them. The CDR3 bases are TGCGCCTCTAAGGCCAGGGGTCGTGACACCGGGGAGCTGTTTTTT. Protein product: CASKARGRDTGELFF.

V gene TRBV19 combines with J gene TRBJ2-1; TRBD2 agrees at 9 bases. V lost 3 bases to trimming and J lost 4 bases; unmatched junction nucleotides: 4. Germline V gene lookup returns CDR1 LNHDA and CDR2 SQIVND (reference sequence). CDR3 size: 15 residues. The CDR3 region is CASSISSGDYNEQFF. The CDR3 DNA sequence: TGTGCCAGTAGTATTTCTAGCGGGGATTACAATGAGCAGTTCTTC.

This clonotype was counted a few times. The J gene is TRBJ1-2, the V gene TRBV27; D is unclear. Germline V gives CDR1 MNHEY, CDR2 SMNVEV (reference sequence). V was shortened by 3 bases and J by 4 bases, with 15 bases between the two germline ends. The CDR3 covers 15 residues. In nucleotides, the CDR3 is TGTGCCAGCAGTTTCGGGATTCCAACCGCCTATGGCTACACCTTC. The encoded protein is CASSFGIPTAYGYTF.

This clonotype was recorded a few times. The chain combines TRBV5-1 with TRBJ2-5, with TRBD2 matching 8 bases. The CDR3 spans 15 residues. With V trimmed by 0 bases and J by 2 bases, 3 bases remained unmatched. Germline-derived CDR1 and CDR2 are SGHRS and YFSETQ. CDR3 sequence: CASSLALAAQETQYF. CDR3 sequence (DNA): TGCGCCAGCAGCTTGGCACTAGCGGCACAAGAGACCCAGTACTTC.

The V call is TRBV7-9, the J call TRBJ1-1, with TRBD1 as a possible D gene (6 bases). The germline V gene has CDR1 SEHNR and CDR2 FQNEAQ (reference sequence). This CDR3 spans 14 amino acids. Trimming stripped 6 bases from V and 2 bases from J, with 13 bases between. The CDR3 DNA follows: TGTGCCAGCAGTACCGGGACAATCAACACTGAAGCTTTCTTT. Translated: CASSTGTINTEAFF.

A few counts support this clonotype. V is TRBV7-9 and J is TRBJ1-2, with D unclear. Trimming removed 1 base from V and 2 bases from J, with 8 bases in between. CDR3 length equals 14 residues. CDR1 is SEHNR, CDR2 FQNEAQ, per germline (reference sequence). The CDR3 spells CASSLEATNYGYTF. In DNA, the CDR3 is TGTGCCAGCAGCTTAGAAGCGACCAACTATGGCTACACCTTC.

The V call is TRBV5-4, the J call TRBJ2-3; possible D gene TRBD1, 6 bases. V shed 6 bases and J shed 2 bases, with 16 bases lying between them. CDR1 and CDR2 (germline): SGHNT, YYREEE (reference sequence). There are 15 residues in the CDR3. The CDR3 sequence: CASTLGARNTDTQYF. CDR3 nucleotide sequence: TGTGCCAGCACCCTGGGGGCTCGGAACACAGATACGCAGTATTTT.